What follows describes a single T cell receptor beta chain. This sample was taken from a study of blood T cell repertoires in COVID-19. V lost 0 bases and J 4 bases, leaving 15 bases between the germline ends. This CDR3 comprises 16 residues. Germline V gene sequence: CDR1 LGHNA, CDR2 YNFKEQ. Using immunoSEQ multiplex PCR, the repertoire was profiled, and TCRdb retains in-frame clones only, with some absent. The profile shows some 100,000 clones, over 85% of them singletons. V gene TRBV4-2 combines with J gene TRBJ1-2, with a tentative D call TRBD1 (5 bases). The source material was peripheral blood. This sequence originates from an older man with acute or convalescent COVID-19. Here the CDR3 reads CASSQEGGVSPYGYTF. As DNA, the CDR3 is TGTGCCAGCAGCCAAGAGGGGGGGGTATCGCCCTATGGCTACACCTTC.